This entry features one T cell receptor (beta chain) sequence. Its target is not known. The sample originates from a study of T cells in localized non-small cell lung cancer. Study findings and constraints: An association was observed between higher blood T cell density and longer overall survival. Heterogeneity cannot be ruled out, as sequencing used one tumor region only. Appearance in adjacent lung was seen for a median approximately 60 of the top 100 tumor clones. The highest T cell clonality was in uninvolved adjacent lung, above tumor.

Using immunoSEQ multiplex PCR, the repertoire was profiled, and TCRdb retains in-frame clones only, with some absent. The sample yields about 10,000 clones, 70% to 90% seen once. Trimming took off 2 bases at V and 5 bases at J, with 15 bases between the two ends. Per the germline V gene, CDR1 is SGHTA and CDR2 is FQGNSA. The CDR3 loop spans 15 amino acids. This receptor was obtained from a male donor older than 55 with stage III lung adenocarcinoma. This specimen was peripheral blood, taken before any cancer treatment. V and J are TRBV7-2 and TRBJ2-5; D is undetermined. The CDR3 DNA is TGTGCCAGCAGCTTAATGTCTTCAGATTCGGAGACCCAGTACTTC. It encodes CASSLMSSDSETQYF.